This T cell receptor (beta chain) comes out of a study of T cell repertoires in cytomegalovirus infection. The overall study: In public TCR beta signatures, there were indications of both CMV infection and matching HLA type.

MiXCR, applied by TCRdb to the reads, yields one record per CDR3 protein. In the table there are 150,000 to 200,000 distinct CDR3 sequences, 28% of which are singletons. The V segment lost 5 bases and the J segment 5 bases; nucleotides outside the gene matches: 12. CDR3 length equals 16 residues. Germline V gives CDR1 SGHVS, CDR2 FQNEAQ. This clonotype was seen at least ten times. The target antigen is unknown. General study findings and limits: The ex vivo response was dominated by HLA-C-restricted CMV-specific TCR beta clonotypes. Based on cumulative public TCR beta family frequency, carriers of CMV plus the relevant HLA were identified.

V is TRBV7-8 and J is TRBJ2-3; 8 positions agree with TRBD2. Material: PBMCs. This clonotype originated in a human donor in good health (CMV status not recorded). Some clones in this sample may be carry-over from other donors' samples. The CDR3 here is CASSPTRSGGGDTQYF. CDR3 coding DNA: TGTGCCAGCAGCCCCACCCGGAGCGGGGGTGGAGATACGCAGTATTTT.